The subject of this entry is one T cell receptor beta chain. This clonotype has a count of ten or more. Its antigen is unknown. The sample holds no much larger clone one base away, and base qualities are not on file. This record belongs to a study of liver allograft versus peripheral blood T cells (TCRdb year 2020). For context, the study as a whole: In liver transplant recipients, the study looked at T cell receptor repertoires in the peripheral blood and set them against the repertoires found within the transplanted livers. The paper's findings and limits, for the study overall: T cell receptor repertoires inside liver allografts were reported to differ from those detected in peripheral blood.

For CDR1 and CDR2, the germline V gene lists SGDLS and YYNGEE. Trimming leaves V shorter by 4 bases and J shorter by 0 bases, with the junction holding 8 bases beyond the gene matches. The CDR3 goes from the cysteine to the phenylalanine over 16 residues. The retained sequence is limited to the CDR3, 48 bases, with the frame set at the first base. Sequenced using an Illumina MiSeq. TCRdb itself trimmed the public reads at Q25 with fastp, ran MiXCR and retained productive beta chains. Rows with a matching CDR3 protein are joined into one entry that keeps the most common DNA and genes. Within this sample are about 2,600 distinct CDR3 sequences, with 15% to 20% of them counted one time only. The ten largest clones represent about 40% of the sample.

The chain joins TRBV9 to TRBJ2-3; 7 middle bases align to TRBD2. This TCR derives from a human patient who had a liver transplant. After a transplant, the graft donor may have provided part of the T cells. The DNA sequence follows: TGTGCCAGCAGCCCACACTCGCGGGGGAGCACAGATACGCAGTATTTT. Translated, this is CASSPHSRGSTDTQYF.